This T cell receptor beta chain was identified during a study of blood T cell repertoires in COVID-19. This clone appeared once. CDR1 LGHNA and CDR2 YSLEER come from the germline V gene. Trimming stripped 0 bases from V and 1 base from J, with 18 bases between. This CDR3 region has 18 residues. The data were produced by immunoSEQ multiplex PCR, yet TCRdb's version contains in-frame clones alone and is incomplete. The table records roughly 130,000 clones, more than 70% of them present only once. This chain uses TRBV4-3 with TRBJ1-2, with D perhaps TRBD1 (6 bases). The TCR was taken from a middle-aged man with acute COVID-19. The sample comprised PBMCs or T cells enriched from blood (not recorded which). CDR3 sequence (DNA): TGCGCCAGCAGCCAAGATGTTGCCCCTAGGGGGATTAACTATGGCTACACCTTC. Translation gives CASSQDVAPRGINYGYTF.